Listed below are T cell receptor beta chains from one sample, sequenced in a study of blood T cell repertoires in COVID-19. Libraries were prepared by immunoSEQ multiplex PCR; TCRdb keeps only in-frame clonotypes and omits some of them. The data contain about 130,000 clones, approximately 89% of them singletons. What was sequenced was peripheral blood. These receptors were collected from a man over 45 with acute or convalescent COVID-19. Each CDR3 is given without its conserved first and last residue. The D gene is left open where the match is weak. Not all rows give a size; the values are once, few, many and, for expanded clones, a class.

TRBD1	TRBJ1-2	TRBV5-4	.	ASSPGQRLVDT
.	TRBJ1-5	TRBV2	.	ATSGLNQPQH
TRBD2	TRBJ2-5	TRBV7-2	.	ASSLASGASQETQY
TRBD2	TRBJ2-1	TRBV24-1	.	ATSDSTSGGYNEQF
TRBD2	TRBJ2-1	TRBV4-1	few	ASSQSGTSGSYNEQF
.	TRBJ1-5	TRBV12-3/TRBV12-4	.	ASTGRDYQPQH
.	TRBJ2-4	TRBV5-4	.	ASSSKTGNDIQY
.	TRBJ1-6	TRBV5-6	.	ASSWDWGNSPLH
.	TRBJ1-5	TRBV19	.	ASSHVGYQPQH
TRBD1	TRBJ1-1	TRBV5-4	.	ASSRQGEGTEAF
.	TRBJ1-2	TRBV5-1	.	ASSLEQLAYGYT
TRBD1	TRBJ1-6	TRBV10-3	.	AISETPGTVNSPLH
TRBD1	TRBJ2-1	TRBV5-1	.	ASSLWFGQGANNEQF
TRBD1	TRBJ1-6	TRBV27	.	ASSPGTGLLGLPSNNSPLH
TRBD1	TRBJ1-6	TRBV5-4	.	ASSWGQKDNPLH
TRBD1	TRBJ1-3	TRBV5-4	.	ASSPPGQGAGNTIY
.	TRBJ1-5	TRBV2	.	ATRYRVNQPQH
TRBD2	TRBJ2-1	TRBV28	.	ASSYLAGTGFNEQF
TRBD1	TRBJ2-3	TRBV5-1	.	ASSLGQGNTDTQY
.	TRBJ1-2	TRBV19	.	ASSTGLFNYGYT
TRBD1	TRBJ1-1	TRBV5-6	.	ASSLRPGGIRGAEAF
.	TRBJ1-2	TRBV27	many	ASSSISGIYGYT
.	TRBJ2-7	TRBV4-1	.	ASSQESGTSYEQY
.	TRBJ2-7	TRBV18	few	ASSPPGQTSYEQY
TRBD1	TRBJ1-2	TRBV5-1	.	ASSSGSGTGSYGYT
.	TRBJ2-1	TRBV5-6	.	ASSLGTRLDNEQF
.	TRBJ2-3	TRBV15	.	ATSRAGTGTDTQY
.	TRBJ2-7	TRBV5-1	.	ASSLTRAGEQY
TRBD1	TRBJ1-6	TRBV6-5	.	ASSYGGTGNSPLH
TRBD2	TRBJ2-3	TRBV29-1	.	SVEGRGGGTDTQY
TRBD1	TRBJ2-7	TRBV5-1	.	ASKAGTGGYEQY
TRBD1	TRBJ1-4	TRBV7-2	.	ASSLAPGTVNEKLF
.	TRBJ1-3	TRBV20-1	.	SAYLANTIY
TRBD2	TRBJ2-1	TRBV28	.	ASSHSGRGAYNEQF
TRBD1	TRBJ2-1	TRBV29-1	.	SVGGQGYNEQF
TRBD1	TRBJ2-2	TRBV23-1	.	ASTGQGGTGELF